The present T cell receptor (beta chain) was sequenced within a study of beta chain features in type 1 diabetes. Study background: The samples had 107,917,701 sorted cells examined in all. Notes on the study in general: In all four CD4+ subsets, TCRB CDR3 length was significantly, moderately reduced in type 1 diabetes. Shorter templates might be favored by PCR, equally in patients and controls.

Investigators reverse transcribed all isolated RNA, so they sequenced expressed TCRB transcripts. Clones were sequenced by immunoSEQ multiplex PCR, and TCRdb holds only the in-frame ones, with some missing. The sample has hundreds of thousands of clones; 7% to 10% are singletons. Each of the CD4+ naive, central memory, regulatory and stem cell-like memory populations was sorted via CD45RO/CCR7/CD25/CD127/CD95/CD27. Sorted populations all exceeded 95% purity. The germline V gene encodes CDR1 KGHSH and CDR2 LQKENI. V dropped 3 bases and J dropped 8 bases, with 13 bases sitting between them. CDR3 length: 13 amino acids. Details on this clone: Its antigen is undetermined.

Sequencing input: central memory CD4+ T cells from blood. The receptor comes from a man between 25 and 39 years old with type 1 diabetes. The chain employs TRBV18 and TRBJ1-2; D perhaps matches TRBD1 (5 bases). The CDR3 region is CASSPRGREGYTF. CDR3 in DNA: TGTGCCAGCTCACCCCGGGGGAGAGAGGGCTACACCTTC.